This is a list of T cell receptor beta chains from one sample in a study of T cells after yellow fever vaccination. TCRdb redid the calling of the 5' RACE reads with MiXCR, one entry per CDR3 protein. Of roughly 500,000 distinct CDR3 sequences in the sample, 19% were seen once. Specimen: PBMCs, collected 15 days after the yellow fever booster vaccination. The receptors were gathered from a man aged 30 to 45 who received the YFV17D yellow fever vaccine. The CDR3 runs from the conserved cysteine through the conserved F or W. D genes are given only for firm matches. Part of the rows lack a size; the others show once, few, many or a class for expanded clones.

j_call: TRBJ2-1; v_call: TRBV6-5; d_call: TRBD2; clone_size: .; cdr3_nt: TGTGCCAGCAGTTACCCTCGAGGAGCGGGAGCCGACAATGAGCAGTTCTTC; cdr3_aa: CASSYPRGAGADNEQFF
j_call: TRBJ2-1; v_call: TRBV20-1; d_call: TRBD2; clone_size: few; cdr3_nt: TGCAGTGCTTTTACTAGCGGGAGACGAAATGAGCAGTTCTTC; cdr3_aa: CSAFTSGRRNEQFF
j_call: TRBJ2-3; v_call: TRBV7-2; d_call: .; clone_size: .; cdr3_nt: TGTGCCAGCAGCGCCCCGCCGGGCCGGGCCGATACGCAGTATTTT; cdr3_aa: CASSAPPGRADTQYF
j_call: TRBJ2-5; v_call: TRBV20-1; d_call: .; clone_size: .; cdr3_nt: TGCAGTGCTAGAAACAGAGAGACCCAGTACTTC; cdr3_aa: CSARNRETQYF
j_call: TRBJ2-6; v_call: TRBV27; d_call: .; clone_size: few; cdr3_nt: TGTGCCAGCAGTTCCACGCGCCTCTCCCTGTCTGGGGCCAACGTCCTGACTTTC; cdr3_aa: CASSSTRLSLSGANVLTF
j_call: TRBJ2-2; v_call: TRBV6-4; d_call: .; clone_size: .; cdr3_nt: TGTGCCAGCAGTGACGGACAAAGCACCGGGGAGCTGTTTTTT; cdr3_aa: CASSDGQSTGELFF
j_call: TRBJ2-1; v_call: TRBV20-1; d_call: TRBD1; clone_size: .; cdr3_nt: TGCAGTGCTAGTGTCCTACAGGGGGCCCTCGATGAGCAGTTCTTC; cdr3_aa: CSASVLQGALDEQFF
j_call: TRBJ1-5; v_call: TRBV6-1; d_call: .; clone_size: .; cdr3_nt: TGTGCCAGCAGTGATTTTCTCCCCCAGCATTTT; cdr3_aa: CASSDFLPQHF
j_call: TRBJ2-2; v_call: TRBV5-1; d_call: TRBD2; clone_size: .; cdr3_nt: TGCGCCAGCAAACTCACTAGCGCGAACACCGGGGAGCTGTTTTTT; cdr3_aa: CASKLTSANTGELFF
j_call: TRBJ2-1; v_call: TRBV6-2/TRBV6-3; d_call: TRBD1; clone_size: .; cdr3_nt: TGTGCCAGCAGGCTACAGGGGGATCCCTACAATGAGCAGTTCTTC; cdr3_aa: CASRLQGDPYNEQFF
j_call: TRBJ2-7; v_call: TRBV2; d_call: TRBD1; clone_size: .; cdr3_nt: TGTGCCAGCAGTGGGGGACAGTACTACGAGCAGTACTTC; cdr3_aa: CASSGGQYYEQYF
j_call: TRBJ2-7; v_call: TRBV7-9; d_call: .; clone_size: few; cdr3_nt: TGTGCCAGCAGCCCGACTATGTACGAGCAGTACTTC; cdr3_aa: CASSPTMYEQYF
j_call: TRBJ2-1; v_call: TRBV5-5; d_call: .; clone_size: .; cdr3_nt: TGTGCCAGCAGCTTGGTTCCGGGCGGGACTCTCAATGAGCAGTTCTTC; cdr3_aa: CASSLVPGGTLNEQFF
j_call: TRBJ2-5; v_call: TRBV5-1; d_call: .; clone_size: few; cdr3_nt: TGCGCCAGCAGCGGCGGGTCCCCCGGGGAGACCCAGTACTTC; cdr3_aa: CASSGGSPGETQYF
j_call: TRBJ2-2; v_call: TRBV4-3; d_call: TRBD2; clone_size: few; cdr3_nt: TGCGCCAGCAGCCCGTGGACTAGCGGGAGATCGGACACCGGGGAGCTGTTTTTT; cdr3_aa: CASSPWTSGRSDTGELFF
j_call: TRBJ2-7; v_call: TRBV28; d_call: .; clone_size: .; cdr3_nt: TGTGCCAGCAGTACCCTCCTCGACGAGCAGTACTTC; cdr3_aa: CASSTLLDEQYF
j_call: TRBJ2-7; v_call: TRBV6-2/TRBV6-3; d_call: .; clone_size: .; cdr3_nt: TGTGCCAGCAGTTACTCGCTTCGGCGCTCCGAGAACCGCTACGAGCAGTACTTC; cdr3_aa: CASSYSLRRSENRYEQYF
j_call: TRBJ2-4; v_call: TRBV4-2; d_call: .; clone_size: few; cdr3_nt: TGTGCCAGCGGTGGCGGAGGGACCAAAAACATTCAGTACTTC; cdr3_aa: CASGGGGTKNIQYF
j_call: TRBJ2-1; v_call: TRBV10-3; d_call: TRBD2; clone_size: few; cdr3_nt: TGTGCCATCAGCGGGACTAGCAATGAGCAGTTCTTC; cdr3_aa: CAISGTSNEQFF
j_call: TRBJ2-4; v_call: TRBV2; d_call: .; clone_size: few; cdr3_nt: TGTGCCAGCAGTGAAGCGAGGGAGTACAAAAACATTCAGTACTTC; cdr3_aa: CASSEAREYKNIQYF
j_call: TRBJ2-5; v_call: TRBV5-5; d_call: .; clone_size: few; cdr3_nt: TGTGCCAGCAGATCCTCTTGGCGGCCATCCGAGACCCAGTACTTC; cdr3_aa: CASRSSWRPSETQYF